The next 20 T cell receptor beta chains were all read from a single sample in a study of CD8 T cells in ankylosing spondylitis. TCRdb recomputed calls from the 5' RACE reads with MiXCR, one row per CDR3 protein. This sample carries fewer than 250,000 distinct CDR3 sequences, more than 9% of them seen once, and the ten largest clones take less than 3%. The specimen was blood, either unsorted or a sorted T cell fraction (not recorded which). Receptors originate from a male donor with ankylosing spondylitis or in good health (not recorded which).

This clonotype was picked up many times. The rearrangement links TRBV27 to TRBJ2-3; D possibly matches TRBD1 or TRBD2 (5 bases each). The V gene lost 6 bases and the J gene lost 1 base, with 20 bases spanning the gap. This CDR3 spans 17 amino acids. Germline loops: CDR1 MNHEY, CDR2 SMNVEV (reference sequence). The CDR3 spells CASSTWNQLGGTDTQYF. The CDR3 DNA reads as TGTGCCAGCAGCACCTGGAATCAGCTGGGGGGCACAGATACGCAGTATTTT.

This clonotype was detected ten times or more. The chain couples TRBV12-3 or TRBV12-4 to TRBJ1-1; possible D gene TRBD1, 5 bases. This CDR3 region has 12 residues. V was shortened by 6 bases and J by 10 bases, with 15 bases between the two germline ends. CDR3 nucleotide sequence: TGTGCCAGCAGCCGGGACGGAAACGGAGCTTTCTTT. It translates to CASSRDGNGAFF.

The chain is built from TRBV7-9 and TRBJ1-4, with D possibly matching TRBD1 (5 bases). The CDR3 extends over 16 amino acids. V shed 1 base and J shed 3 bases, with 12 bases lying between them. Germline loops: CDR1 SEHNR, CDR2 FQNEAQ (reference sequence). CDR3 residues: CASSLGGTAPNEKLFF. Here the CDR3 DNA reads TGTGCCAGCAGCTTAGGGGGGACGGCACCTAATGAAAAACTGTTTTTT.

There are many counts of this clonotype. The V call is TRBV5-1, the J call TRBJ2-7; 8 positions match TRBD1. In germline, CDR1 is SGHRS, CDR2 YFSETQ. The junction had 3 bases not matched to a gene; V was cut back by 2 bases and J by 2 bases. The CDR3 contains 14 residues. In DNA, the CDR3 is TGCGCCAGCAGCTTACAGGGGGTAACCTACGAGCAGTACTTC. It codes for CASSLQGVTYEQYF.

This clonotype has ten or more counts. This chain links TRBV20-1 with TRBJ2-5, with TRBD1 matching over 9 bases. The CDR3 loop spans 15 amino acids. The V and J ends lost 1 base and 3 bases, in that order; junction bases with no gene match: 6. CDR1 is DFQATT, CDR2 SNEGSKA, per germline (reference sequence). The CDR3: CSARVTGTGKETQYF. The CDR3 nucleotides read TGCAGTGCTAGAGTCACCGGGACAGGGAAAGAGACCCAGTACTTC.

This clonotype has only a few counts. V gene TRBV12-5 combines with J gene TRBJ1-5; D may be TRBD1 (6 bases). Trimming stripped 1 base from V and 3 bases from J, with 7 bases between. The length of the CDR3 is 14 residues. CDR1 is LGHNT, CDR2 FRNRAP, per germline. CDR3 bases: TGTGCTAGTGGTTTGGGGGGGCCCAATCAGCCCCAGCATTTT. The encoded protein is CASGLGGPNQPQHF.

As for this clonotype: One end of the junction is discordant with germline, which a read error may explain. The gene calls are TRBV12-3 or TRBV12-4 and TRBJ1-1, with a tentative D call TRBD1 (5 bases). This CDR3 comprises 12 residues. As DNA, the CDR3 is TGTGCCAGCAGTTTTGCGGGGACTGGAGCTTTCTTT. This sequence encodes CASSFAGTGAFF.

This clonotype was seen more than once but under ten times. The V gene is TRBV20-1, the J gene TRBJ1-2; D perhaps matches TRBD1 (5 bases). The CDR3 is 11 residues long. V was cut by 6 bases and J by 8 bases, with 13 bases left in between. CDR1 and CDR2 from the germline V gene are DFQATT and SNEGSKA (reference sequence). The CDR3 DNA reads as TGCAGTGCCAACCTACGGGGGGGCTACACCTTC. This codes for CSANLRGGYTF.

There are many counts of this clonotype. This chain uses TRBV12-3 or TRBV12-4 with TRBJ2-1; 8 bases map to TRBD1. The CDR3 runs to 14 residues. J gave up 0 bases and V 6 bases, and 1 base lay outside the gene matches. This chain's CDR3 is CASSDRGSYNEQFF. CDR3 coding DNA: TGTGCCAGCAGCGACAGGGGCTCCTACAATGAGCAGTTCTTC.

The CDR3 sequence: CASSQSLALSYEQYF. Here the CDR3 DNA reads TGTGCCAGCAGTCAGTCTCTAGCGTTATCCTACGAGCAGTACTTC. V usage is TRBV6-2 or TRBV6-3 and J usage is TRBJ2-7; TRBD2 might be the D (6 bases). Looked up from germline, CDR1 is MNHEY and CDR2 is SVGEGT. Trimming pared 5 bases from V and 1 base from J, leaving 15 bases between. This CDR3 is built from 15 residues.

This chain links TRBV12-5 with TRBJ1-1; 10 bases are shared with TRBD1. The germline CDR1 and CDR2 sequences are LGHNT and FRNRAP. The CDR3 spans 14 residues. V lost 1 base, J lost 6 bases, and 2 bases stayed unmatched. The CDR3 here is CASGLEGTGAEAFF. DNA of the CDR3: TGTGCTAGTGGTTTGGAGGGGACAGGGGCTGAAGCTTTCTTT.

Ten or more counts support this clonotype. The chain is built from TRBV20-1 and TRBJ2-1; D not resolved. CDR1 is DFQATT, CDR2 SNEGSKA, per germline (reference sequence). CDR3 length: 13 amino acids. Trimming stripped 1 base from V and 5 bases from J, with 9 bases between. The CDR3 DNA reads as TGCAGTGCTAGAGGTTCGGCGGACAATGAGCAGTTCTTC. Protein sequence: CSARGSADNEQFF.

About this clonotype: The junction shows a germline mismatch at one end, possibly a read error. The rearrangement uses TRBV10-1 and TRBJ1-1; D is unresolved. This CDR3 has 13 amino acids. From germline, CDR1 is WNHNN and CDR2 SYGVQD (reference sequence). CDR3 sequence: CTSSSAGSTEAFF. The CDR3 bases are TGCACCAGCAGCTCGGCGGGATCCACTGAAGCTTTCTTT.

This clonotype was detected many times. CDR3 nucleotides: TGTGCCAGCAGTACCCAGGGACAGGGATATGGCTACACCTTC. Amino acid sequence: CASSTQGQGYGYTF. The chain is built from TRBV6-1 and TRBJ1-2; 9 bases fit TRBD1. The CDR3 loop spans 14 amino acids. The germline V gene has CDR1 MNHNS and CDR2 SASEGT. V trimming: 5 bases; J trimming: 5 bases; junction bases outside the gene matches: 6.

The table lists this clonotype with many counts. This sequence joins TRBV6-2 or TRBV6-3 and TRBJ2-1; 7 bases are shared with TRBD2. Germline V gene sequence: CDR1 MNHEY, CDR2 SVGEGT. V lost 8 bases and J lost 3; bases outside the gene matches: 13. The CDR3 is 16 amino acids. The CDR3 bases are TGTGCCAGCTTGACCCGAACGACTAGCCTCTACAATGAGCAGTTCTTC. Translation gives CASLTRTTSLYNEQFF.

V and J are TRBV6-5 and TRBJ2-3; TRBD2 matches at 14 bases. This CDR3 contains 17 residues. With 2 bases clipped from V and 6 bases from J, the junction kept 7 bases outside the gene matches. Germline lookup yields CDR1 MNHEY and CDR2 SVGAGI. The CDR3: CASSYRMTSGGGDTQYF. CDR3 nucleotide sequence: TGTGCCAGCAGTTACCGGATGACTAGCGGGGGGGGCGATACGCAGTATTTT.

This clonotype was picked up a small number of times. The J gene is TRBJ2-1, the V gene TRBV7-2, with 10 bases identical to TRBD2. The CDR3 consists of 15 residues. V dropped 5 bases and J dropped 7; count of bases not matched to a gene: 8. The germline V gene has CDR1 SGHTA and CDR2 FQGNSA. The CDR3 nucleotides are TGTGCCAGCAGCCGAGAAAGAGCGGGAGGGAATGAGCAGTTCTTC. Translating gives CASSRERAGGNEQFF. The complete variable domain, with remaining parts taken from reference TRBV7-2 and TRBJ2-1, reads GAGVSQSPSNKVTEKGKDVELRCDPISGHTALYWYRQSLGQGLEFLIYFQGNSAPDKSGLPSDRFSAERTGGSVSTLTIQRTQQEDSAVYLCASSRERAGGNEQFFGPGTRLTVL.

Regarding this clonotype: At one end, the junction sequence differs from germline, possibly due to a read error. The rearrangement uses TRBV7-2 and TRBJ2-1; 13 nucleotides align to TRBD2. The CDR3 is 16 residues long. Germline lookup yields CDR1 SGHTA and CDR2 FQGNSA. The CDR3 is CAGSLTGTSGANEQFF. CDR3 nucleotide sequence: TGTGCCGGCAGCTTGACCGGGACTAGCGGGGCGAATGAGCAGTTCTTC.

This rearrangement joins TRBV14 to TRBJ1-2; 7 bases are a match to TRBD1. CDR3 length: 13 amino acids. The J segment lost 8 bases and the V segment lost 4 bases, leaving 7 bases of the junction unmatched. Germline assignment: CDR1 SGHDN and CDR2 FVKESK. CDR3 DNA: TGTGCCAGCAGCCCAGGGGGGTTCCGCGGCTACACCTTC. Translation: CASSPGGFRGYTF. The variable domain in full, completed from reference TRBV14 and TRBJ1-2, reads EAGVTQFPSHSVIEKGQTVTLRCDPISGHDNLYWYRRVMGKEIKFLLHFVKESKQDESGMPNNRFLAERTGGTYSTLKVQPAELEDSGVYFCASSPGGFRGYTFGSGTRLTVV.

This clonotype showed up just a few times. The CDR3: CASSRGVGATNEKLFF. The CDR3 DNA is TGCGCCAGCAGCCGGGGGGTCGGTGCAACTAATGAAAAACTGTTTTTT. The chain recombines TRBV5-1 with TRBJ1-4; TRBD1 might be the D (5 bases). The CDR3 loop spans 16 amino acids. Germline CDR1 reads SGHRS; CDR2 reads YFSETQ. Trimming left V 4 bases short and J 0 bases short, with 13 bases between.